These 10 T cell receptor beta chains were sequenced from one sample in a study of chemoradiotherapy in HPV16-positive cancers. The data were produced by immunoSEQ multiplex PCR, yet TCRdb's version contains in-frame clones alone and is incomplete. This sample has some 7,400 clones, with approximately 85% found just once. Sequenced material: tumor tissue, taken from a patient who underwent chemoradiotherapy. The source of these receptors is a human donor with HPV-associated anogenital cancer.

The rearrangement links TRBV4-1 to TRBJ2-6; D uncertain. The CDR3 is made up of 16 amino acids. V gave up 3 bases and J gave up 2 bases, with 11 bases separating them. Germline V gene data show CDR1 as MGHRA and CDR2 as YSYEKL. CDR3 DNA: TGCGCCAGCAGCCAGGCGCGCCGACCTGGGGCCAACGTCCTGACTTTC. Protein sequence: CASSQARRPGANVLTF.

V and J are TRBV4-3 and TRBJ2-1; D possibly corresponds to TRBD2 (7 bases). The CDR3 has 15 residues. Trimming removed 0 bases from V and 9 bases from J, with 15 bases in between. The germline gives CDR1 LGHNA, CDR2 YSLEER. The DNA of the CDR3 is TGCGCCAGCAGCCAAGATAAGAGGGGGGGCTCTGAGCAGTTCTTC. This translates into CASSQDKRGGSEQFF.

This rearrangement joins TRBV27 to TRBJ1-4; TRBD1 matches 9 bases. CDR1 and CDR2 from the germline V gene are MNHEY and SMNVEV (reference sequence). The CDR3 is 14 amino acids. Unmatched junction bases numbered 5, after V lost 4 bases and J lost 8 bases. The CDR3 bases are TGTGCCAGCAGTTCGGGACAGGGAAGGGAAAAACTGTTTTTT. As protein: CASSSGQGREKLFF.

CDR3 bases: TGTGCCAGCAGTACCGGGACAGGGATAGGAGATCAGCCCCAGCATTTT. This encodes CASSTGTGIGDQPQHF. The chain combines TRBV6-6 with TRBJ1-5; 9 nucleotides match TRBD1. Germline loops: CDR1 MNHNY, CDR2 SVGAGI (reference sequence). V lost 5 bases to trimming and J lost 5 bases; unmatched junction nucleotides: 10. This CDR3 is built from 16 residues.

This chain joins TRBV18 and TRBJ2-7; D call uncertain. V was pared by 0 bases and J by 3 bases, with 0 bases between. CDR1 is KGHSH and CDR2 is LQKENI in the germline V gene. This CDR3 comprises 11 residues. CDR3 residues: CASSPPYEQYF. CDR3 sequence (DNA): TGTGCCAGCTCACCACCCTACGAGCAGTACTTC.

Here the CDR3 reads CASSPTSGGGADTQYF. In DNA, the CDR3 is TGTGCCAGCAGCCCGACTAGCGGTGGGGGGGCAGATACGCAGTATTTT. The rearrangement uses TRBV4-2 and TRBJ2-3, with 9 positions matching TRBD2. This CDR3 is 16 amino acids long. V gave up 4 bases and J gave up 4 bases; unmatched junction bases: 9. The germline CDR1 and CDR2 sequences are LGHNA and YNFKEQ.

The chain is built from TRBV6-5 and TRBJ1-2; no firm D call. The CDR3 sequence is 13 residues long. The V end lost 2 bases, the J end lost 8 bases, and 12 bases lay between the germline ends. The V gene's germline CDR1 is MNHEY and CDR2 SVGAGI. Here the CDR3 reads CASSYGVDGGYTF. The CDR3 bases are TGTGCCAGCAGTTACGGGGTTGATGGAGGCTACACCTTC.

The V and J genes are TRBV5-8 and TRBJ1-1, with D possibly matching TRBD1 (6 bases). The CDR3 runs 14 residues. Deletions cut 2 bases from V and 3 bases from J, with 11 bases between. Germline lookup yields CDR1 SGHTS and CDR2 YDEGEE. CDR3 sequence: CASSLLGGYTEAFF. The CDR3 DNA is TGTGCCAGCAGCTTATTGGGGGGCTACACTGAAGCTTTCTTT.

The chain carries TRBV7-6 and TRBJ1-1, with 7 bases fitting TRBD1. CDR3 length: 16 residues. Trimming cost V 2 bases and J 1 base; bases outside gene matches: 7. Germline V gene data show CDR1 as SGHVS and CDR2 as FNYEAQ. CDR3 nucleotides: TGTGCCAGCAGCTTAAGGACAGGTGTTTCGAACACTGAAGCTTTCTTT. As protein: CASSLRTGVSNTEAFF.

V usage is TRBV4-3 and J usage is TRBJ1-5, with TRBD1 matching over 11 bases. This CDR3 comprises 14 residues. CDR1 is LGHNA and CDR2 is YSLEER in the germline V gene. Trimming cost V 3 bases and J 6 bases; bases outside gene matches: 1. As DNA, the CDR3 is TGCGCCAGCAGCCAGGACAGGGGGCGTCAGCCCCAGCATTTT. It codes for CASSQDRGRQPQHF.